Sequencing of this T cell receptor beta chain was carried out in a study of cytomegalovirus exposure and HLA in healthy donors. The CDR3 spans 20 residues. Researchers ran the PCR with 60 Vbeta and 13 Jbeta primers. The assay was immunoSEQ multiplex PCR, and TCRdb's table has in-frame clones only and misses some. The table lists tens of thousands of clones, approximately 70% of them singletons. The sequencing sample was made of PBMCs. The chain uses TRBV21-1 and TRBJ1-5. TRBV21-1 is described as a pseudogene. This sequence was found in a man between 35 and 55 years old in good health and CMV-seropositive. The DNA of the CDR3 is TGTGCCAGCAACCCCGGAGCACATACCAGAGTCCAAATCTACAATCAGCCCCAGCATTTT. It yields the protein CASNPGAHTRVQIYNQPQHF.